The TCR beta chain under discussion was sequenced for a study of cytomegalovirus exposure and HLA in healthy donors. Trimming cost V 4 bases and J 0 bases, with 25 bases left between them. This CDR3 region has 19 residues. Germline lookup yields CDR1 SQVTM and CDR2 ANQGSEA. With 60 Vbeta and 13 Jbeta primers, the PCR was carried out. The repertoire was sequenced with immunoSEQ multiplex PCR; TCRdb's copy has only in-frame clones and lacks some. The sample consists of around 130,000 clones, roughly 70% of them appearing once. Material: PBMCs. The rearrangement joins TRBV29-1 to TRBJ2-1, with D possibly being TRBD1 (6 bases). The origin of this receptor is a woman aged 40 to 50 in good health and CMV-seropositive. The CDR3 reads CSVVRAGQGFKFSYNEQFF. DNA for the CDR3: TGCAGCGTTGTACGTGCAGGGCAGGGGTTCAAATTCTCCTACAATGAGCAGTTCTTC.